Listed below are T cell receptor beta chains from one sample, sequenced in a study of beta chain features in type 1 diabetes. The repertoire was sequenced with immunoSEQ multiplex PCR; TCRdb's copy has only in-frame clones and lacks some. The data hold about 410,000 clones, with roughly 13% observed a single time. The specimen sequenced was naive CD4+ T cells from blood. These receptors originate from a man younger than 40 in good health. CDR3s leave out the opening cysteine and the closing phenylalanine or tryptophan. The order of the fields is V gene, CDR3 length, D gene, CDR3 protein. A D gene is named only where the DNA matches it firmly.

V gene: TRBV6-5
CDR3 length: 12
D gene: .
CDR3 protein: ASSLARANEKLF

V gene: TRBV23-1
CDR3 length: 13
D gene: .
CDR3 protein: ASSQSPAPGYGYT

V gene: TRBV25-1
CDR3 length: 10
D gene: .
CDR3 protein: ASSEGMNEQF

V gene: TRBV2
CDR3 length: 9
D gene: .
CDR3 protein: AGMETWSYT

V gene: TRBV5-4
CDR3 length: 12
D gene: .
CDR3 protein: ASSSGRDSYEQY

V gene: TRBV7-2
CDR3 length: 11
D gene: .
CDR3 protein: ASSLTPYNEQF

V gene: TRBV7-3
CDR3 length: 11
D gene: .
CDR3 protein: ASSSQPLETQY

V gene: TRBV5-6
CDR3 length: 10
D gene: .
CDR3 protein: ASSSLGETQY

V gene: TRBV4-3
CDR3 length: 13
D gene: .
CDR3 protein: ASSQDLAGWETQY

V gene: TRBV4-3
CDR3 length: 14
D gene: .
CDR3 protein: ASSQIMTGITYEQY

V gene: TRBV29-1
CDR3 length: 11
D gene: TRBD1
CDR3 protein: SVKTGSTGELF

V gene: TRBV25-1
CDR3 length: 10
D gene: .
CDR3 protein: ASTDSGYGYT

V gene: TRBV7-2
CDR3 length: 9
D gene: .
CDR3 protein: AIDVRYTQY

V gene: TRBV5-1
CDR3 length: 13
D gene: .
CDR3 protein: ASSLVGQATDTQY

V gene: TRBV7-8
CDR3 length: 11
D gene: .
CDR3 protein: AIVKGWGETQY

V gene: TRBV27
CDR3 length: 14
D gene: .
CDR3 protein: ASRRGVTSSYNEQF

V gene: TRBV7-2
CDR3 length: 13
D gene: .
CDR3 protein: ASSSVTGFYNEQF

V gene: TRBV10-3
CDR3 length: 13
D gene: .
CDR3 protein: AISDLDSGTDTQY

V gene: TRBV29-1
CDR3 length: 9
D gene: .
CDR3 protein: STRGPYGYT

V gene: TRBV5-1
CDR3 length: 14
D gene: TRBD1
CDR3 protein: ASSSLTGIGNSPLH

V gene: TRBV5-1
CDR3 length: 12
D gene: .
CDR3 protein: ASRPRQASYGYT

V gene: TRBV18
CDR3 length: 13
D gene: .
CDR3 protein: ASSPAGWDGTEAF

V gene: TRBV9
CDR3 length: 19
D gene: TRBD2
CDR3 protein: ASSADPTSGHFPSSTDTQY

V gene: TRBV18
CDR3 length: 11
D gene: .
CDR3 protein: ASSTREFYGYT

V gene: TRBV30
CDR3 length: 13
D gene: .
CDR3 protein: AYQWSSGVRRTQY

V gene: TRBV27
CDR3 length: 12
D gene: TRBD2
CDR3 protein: ASRSGRPYNEQF

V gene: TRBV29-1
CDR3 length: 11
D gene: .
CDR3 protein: SARDKSSYEQY

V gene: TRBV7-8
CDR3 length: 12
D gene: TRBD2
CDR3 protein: ASSPLAGPNTQY

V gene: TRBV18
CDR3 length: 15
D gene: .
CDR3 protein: ASSPLIRASGANVLT

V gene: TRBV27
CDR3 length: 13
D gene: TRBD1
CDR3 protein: ASSLTGADNYGYT

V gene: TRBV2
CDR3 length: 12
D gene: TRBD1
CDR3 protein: ASRGQGPAYTQY

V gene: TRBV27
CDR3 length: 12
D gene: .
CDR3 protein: ASSWVRDGTEQY

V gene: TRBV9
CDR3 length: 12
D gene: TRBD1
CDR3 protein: ASSVSGGGGELF